This T cell receptor beta chain was sequenced for a study of cytomegalovirus exposure and HLA in healthy donors. About the research overall: As released early, the data held about 85 million unique TCRs from HLA-typed donors. Out of 350 to 400 genotyped donors, roughly 83% belonged to the Caucasian-associated ancestry cluster.

Study results and limitations: Specificity for CMV antigens was confirmed in vitro for a few of the CMV-associated chains.

The study ran its PCR with 60 Vbeta and 13 Jbeta primers. The protocol was immunoSEQ multiplex PCR, while the TCRdb copy is restricted to in-frame clones and leaves out a portion. The profile covers about 31,000 clones, with 35% to 50% appearing a single time and 2% taken by the ten largest. A remark on this clone: The antigen is undetermined.

Germline CDR1 reads SEHNR; CDR2 reads FQNEAQ (reference sequence). V shed 4 bases and J shed 4 bases, with 15 bases lying between them. This CDR3 contains 15 residues. V gene TRBV7-9 combines with J gene TRBJ2-3; the D gene is possibly TRBD2 (5 bases). The sample was PBMCs. This clonotype was sampled from a woman aged 45-65 years in good health and CMV-seronegative. The CDR3 loop reads CASSWAPGWADTQYF. The CDR3 DNA reads TGTGCCAGCAGCTGGGCCCCGGGATGGGCAGATACGCAGTATTTT.